The rows below give T cell receptor beta chains drawn from one sample of a study of human T cells and chemical hapten exposure. TCRdb reanalysed the RACE reads using MiXCR and keeps one entry per CDR3 protein. The profile shows under 450,000 distinct CDR3 sequences, about 6% of them singletons. This specimen was whole blood, taken in connection with sensitization to the hapten diphenylcyclopropenone (DPC). Source of these receptors: a woman aged 18-30 years with alopecia areata. Some clones in this sample may be carry-over from other donors' samples. Both conserved end residues are part of each CDR3. Fields, in order: V gene, J gene, clone size, D gene, CDR3 protein, CDR3 DNA. D genes are given only for firm matches. Not all rows give a size; the values are once, few, many and, for expanded clones, a class.

TRBV7-9	TRBJ2-3	many	TRBD1	CASSLGGQADTQYF	TGTGCCAGCAGCTTAGGGGGACAGGCAGATACGCAGTATTTT
TRBV6-1	TRBJ2-3	many	.	CASIWGLAPDTQYF	TGTGCCAGCATCTGGGGGCTAGCCCCAGATACGCAGTATTTT
TRBV5-1	TRBJ1-1	few	.	CASSFQPMNTEAFF	TGCGCCAGCAGCTTTCAGCCGATGAACACTGAAGCTTTCTTT
TRBV3-1	TRBJ2-6	many	.	CASSQDSSGANVLTF	TGTGCCAGCAGCCAGGACAGCTCTGGGGCCAACGTCCTGACTTTC
TRBV5-4	TRBJ2-7	few	TRBD1	CASSVGTGGEQYF	TGTGCCAGCAGCGTTGGGACAGGGGGCGAGCAGTACTTC
TRBV20-1	TRBJ1-5	many	.	CSARLARGGNQPQHF	TGCAGTGCTAGACTGGCACGCGGGGGCAATCAGCCCCAGCATTTT
TRBV7-2	TRBJ2-7	.	.	CASSFSTGLTYEQYF	TGTGCCAGCAGCTTTTCGACAGGCTTAACCTACGAGCAGTACTTC
TRBV3-1	TRBJ1-4	few	.	CASSERTSNEKLFF	TGTGCCAGCAGTGAGAGGACATCTAATGAAAAACTGTTTTTT
TRBV2	TRBJ2-1	few	TRBD1	CASGRTGSYNEQFF	TGTGCCAGCGGCCGGACAGGGTCATACAATGAGCAGTTCTTC
TRBV29-1	TRBJ1-3	many	.	CSVEGESDTIYF	TGCAGCGTTGAGGGGGAGTCGGACACCATATATTTT
TRBV7-2	TRBJ2-7	.	.	CATRGLRPRSAYEQYF	TGTGCCACCCGAGGATTGAGGCCCCGTTCGGCCTACGAGCAGTACTTC